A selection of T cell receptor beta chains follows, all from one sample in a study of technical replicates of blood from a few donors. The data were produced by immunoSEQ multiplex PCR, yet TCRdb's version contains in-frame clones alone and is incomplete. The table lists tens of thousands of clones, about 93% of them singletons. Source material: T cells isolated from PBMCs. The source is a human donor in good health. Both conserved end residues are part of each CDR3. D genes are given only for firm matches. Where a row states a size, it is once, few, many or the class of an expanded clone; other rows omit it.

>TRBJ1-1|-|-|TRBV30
TGTGCCTGGAGTGTACGCGGGGAGGCTTTCTTT
CAWSVRGEAFF
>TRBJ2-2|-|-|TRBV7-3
TGTGCCAGCAGCTTAAGGGGGGGGGCGCGGACTCCATTCGTTTATGCCGGGGAGCTGTTTTTT
CASSLRGGARTPFVYAGELFF
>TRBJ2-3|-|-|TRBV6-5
TGTGCCAGCAGTTACAGTCTTACAACAGATACGCAGTATTTT
CASSYSLTTDTQYF
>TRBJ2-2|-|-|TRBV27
TGTGCCAGCAGTTTATGGCAGGGCAGCACCGGGGAGCTGTTTTTT
CASSLWQGSTGELFF
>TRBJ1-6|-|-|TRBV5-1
TGCGCCAGCAGCTTGGATGGTCGGGGCGGGGGTTCACCCCTCCACTTT
CASSLDGRGGGSPLHF
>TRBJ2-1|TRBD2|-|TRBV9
TGTGCCAGCAGCGTAGCTACGGGGCTAGCGGGAGATCCTGAGCAGTTCTTC
CASSVATGLAGDPEQFF
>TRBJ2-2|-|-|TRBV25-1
TGTGCCAGCAAGACGGGAGAAGCGAACACCGGGGAGCTGTTTTTT
CASKTGEANTGELFF
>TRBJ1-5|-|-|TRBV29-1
TGCAGCGTTGGAGAGGTGGGGCTCACGGAGCCCCAGCATTTT
CSVGEVGLTEPQHF
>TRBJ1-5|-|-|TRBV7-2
TGTGCCAGCAGCTTAGGGGGAGGGCCTAGCAATCAGCCCCAGCATTTT
CASSLGGGPSNQPQHF
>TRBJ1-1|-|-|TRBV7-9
TGTGCCAGCAGCTTATCGGGGGGCGCGGACACTGAAGCTTTCTTT
CASSLSGGADTEAFF
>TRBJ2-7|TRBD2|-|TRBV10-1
TGCGCCAGCAGTCCTAGCGGAACCTACGAGCAGTACTTC
CASSPSGTYEQYF
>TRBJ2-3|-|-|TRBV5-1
TGCGCCAGCAGCTTGGCCGGCAGGGGCAGCACAGATACGCAGTATTTT
CASSLAGRGSTDTQYF
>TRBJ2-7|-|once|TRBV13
TGTGCCAGCAGCCGACCGGGACTCTACGAGCAGTACTTC
CASSRPGLYEQYF
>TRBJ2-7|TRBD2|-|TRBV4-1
TGCGCCAGCAGCCTCCGAAGACCTACTAGCGGGTTGTACTTC
CASSLRRPTSGLYF
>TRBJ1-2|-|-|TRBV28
TGTGCCAGCAGTCCTCGTACCCTGACAGGCCCAGCTAACTATGGCTACACCTTC
CASSPRTLTGPANYGYTF
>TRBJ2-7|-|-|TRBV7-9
TGTGCCAGCAGCCTACAGGGTTACGAGCAGTACTTC
CASSLQGYEQYF